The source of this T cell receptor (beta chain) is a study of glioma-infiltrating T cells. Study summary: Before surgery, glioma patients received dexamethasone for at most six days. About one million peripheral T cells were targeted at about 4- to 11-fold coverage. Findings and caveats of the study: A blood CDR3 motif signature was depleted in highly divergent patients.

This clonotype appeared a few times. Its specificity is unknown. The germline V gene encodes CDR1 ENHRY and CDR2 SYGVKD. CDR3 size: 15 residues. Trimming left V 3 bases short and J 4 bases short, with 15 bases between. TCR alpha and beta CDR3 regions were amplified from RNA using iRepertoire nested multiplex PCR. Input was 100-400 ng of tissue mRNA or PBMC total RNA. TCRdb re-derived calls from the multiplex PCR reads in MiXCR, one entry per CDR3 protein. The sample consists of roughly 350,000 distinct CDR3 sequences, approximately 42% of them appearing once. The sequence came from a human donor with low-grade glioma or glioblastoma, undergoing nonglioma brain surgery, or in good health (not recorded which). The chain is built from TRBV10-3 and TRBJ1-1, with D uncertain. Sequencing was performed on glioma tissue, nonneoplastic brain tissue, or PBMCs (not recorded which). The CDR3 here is CAISDPHGVGTEAFF. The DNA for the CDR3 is TGTGCCATCAGTGACCCGCACGGGGTCGGCACTGAAGCTTTCTTT.